This T cell receptor (beta chain) was found in a study of blood T cell repertoires in COVID-19. Study context: T cells, B-cell-depleted T cells, or PBMCs provided the cDNA or gDNA that served as material.

Data came from immunoSEQ multiplex PCR; TCRdb stores just in-frame clones and leaves some out. The table has 180,000 or so clones, approximately 80% seen once; the top ten hold over 6.5%. The germline gives CDR1 LGHDT, CDR2 YNNKEL (reference sequence). Trimming took 7 bases from V and 6 from J; bases not matched to a gene: 7. This CDR3 region has 13 residues. V is TRBV3-1 (or the pseudogene TRBV3-2) and J is TRBJ2-7; 9 nucleotides match TRBD2. The specimen sequenced was peripheral blood. The TCR originated in a woman aged 40 to 50 with COVID-19, enrolled during active disease. The CDR3 nucleotides are TGTGCCAGCAAGTCAGCGGGAGGTCTCGAGCAGTACTTC. This codes for CASKSAGGLEQYF.